These 3 T cell receptor beta chains share one sample of origin, sequenced in a study of cytomegalovirus exposure and HLA in healthy donors. Primers: 60 Vbeta forward and 13 Jbeta reverse. Sequencing was performed with immunoSEQ multiplex PCR; in TCRdb, only in-frame clones are kept and a portion is missing. The table records 65,000 to 100,000 clones, around 75% of them present only once. The specimen sequenced was PBMCs. Receptors were obtained from a man aged 35 to 55 in good health and CMV-seronegative.

The chain carries TRBV5-1 and TRBJ1-2; D remains unclear. V dropped 0 bases and J dropped 4 bases, with 7 bases sitting between them. This CDR3 region has 13 residues. Germline V lookup: CDR1 SGHRS, CDR2 YFSETQ. The CDR3 DNA is TGCGCCAGCAGCTTGGGAGGAGGCTATGGCTACACCTTC. Residues: CASSLGGGYGYTF.

Here the CDR3 reads CASSWDRSYEQYF. CDR3 sequence (DNA): TGTGCCAGCAGCTGGGACAGATCCTACGAGCAGTACTTC. The chain combines TRBV5-6 with TRBJ2-7; 7 bases are shared with TRBD1. The germline V gene encodes CDR1 SGHDT and CDR2 YYEEEE. The CDR3 has 13 amino acids. V lost 3 bases and J lost 1; bases outside the gene matches: 1. Full variable domain (remainder filled in from reference TRBV5-6 and TRBJ2-7): DAGVTQSPTHLIKTRGQQVTLRCSPKSGHDTVSWYQQALGQGPQFIFQYYEEEERQRGNFPDRFSGHQFPNYSSELNVNALLLGDSALYLCASSWDRSYEQYFGPGTRLTVT.

V usage is TRBV16 and J usage is TRBJ1-5; 11 nucleotides agree with TRBD1. The junction had 4 bases not matched to a gene; V was cut back by 4 bases and J by 5 bases. The CDR3 extends over 15 amino acids. Germline V gives CDR1 KGHSY, CDR2 FQNENV. The CDR3: CASSLPGQGDQPQHF. The CDR3 nucleotides read TGTGCCAGCAGCCTTCCGGGACAGGGGGATCAGCCCCAGCATTTT. Supplemented by reference TRBV16 and TRBJ1-5, the full variable domain reads GEEVAQTPKHLVRGEGQKAKLYCAPIKGHSYVFWYQQVLKNEFKFLISFQNENVFDETGMPKERFSAKCLPNSPCSLEIQATKLEDSAVYFCASSLPGQGDQPQHFGDGTRLSIL.